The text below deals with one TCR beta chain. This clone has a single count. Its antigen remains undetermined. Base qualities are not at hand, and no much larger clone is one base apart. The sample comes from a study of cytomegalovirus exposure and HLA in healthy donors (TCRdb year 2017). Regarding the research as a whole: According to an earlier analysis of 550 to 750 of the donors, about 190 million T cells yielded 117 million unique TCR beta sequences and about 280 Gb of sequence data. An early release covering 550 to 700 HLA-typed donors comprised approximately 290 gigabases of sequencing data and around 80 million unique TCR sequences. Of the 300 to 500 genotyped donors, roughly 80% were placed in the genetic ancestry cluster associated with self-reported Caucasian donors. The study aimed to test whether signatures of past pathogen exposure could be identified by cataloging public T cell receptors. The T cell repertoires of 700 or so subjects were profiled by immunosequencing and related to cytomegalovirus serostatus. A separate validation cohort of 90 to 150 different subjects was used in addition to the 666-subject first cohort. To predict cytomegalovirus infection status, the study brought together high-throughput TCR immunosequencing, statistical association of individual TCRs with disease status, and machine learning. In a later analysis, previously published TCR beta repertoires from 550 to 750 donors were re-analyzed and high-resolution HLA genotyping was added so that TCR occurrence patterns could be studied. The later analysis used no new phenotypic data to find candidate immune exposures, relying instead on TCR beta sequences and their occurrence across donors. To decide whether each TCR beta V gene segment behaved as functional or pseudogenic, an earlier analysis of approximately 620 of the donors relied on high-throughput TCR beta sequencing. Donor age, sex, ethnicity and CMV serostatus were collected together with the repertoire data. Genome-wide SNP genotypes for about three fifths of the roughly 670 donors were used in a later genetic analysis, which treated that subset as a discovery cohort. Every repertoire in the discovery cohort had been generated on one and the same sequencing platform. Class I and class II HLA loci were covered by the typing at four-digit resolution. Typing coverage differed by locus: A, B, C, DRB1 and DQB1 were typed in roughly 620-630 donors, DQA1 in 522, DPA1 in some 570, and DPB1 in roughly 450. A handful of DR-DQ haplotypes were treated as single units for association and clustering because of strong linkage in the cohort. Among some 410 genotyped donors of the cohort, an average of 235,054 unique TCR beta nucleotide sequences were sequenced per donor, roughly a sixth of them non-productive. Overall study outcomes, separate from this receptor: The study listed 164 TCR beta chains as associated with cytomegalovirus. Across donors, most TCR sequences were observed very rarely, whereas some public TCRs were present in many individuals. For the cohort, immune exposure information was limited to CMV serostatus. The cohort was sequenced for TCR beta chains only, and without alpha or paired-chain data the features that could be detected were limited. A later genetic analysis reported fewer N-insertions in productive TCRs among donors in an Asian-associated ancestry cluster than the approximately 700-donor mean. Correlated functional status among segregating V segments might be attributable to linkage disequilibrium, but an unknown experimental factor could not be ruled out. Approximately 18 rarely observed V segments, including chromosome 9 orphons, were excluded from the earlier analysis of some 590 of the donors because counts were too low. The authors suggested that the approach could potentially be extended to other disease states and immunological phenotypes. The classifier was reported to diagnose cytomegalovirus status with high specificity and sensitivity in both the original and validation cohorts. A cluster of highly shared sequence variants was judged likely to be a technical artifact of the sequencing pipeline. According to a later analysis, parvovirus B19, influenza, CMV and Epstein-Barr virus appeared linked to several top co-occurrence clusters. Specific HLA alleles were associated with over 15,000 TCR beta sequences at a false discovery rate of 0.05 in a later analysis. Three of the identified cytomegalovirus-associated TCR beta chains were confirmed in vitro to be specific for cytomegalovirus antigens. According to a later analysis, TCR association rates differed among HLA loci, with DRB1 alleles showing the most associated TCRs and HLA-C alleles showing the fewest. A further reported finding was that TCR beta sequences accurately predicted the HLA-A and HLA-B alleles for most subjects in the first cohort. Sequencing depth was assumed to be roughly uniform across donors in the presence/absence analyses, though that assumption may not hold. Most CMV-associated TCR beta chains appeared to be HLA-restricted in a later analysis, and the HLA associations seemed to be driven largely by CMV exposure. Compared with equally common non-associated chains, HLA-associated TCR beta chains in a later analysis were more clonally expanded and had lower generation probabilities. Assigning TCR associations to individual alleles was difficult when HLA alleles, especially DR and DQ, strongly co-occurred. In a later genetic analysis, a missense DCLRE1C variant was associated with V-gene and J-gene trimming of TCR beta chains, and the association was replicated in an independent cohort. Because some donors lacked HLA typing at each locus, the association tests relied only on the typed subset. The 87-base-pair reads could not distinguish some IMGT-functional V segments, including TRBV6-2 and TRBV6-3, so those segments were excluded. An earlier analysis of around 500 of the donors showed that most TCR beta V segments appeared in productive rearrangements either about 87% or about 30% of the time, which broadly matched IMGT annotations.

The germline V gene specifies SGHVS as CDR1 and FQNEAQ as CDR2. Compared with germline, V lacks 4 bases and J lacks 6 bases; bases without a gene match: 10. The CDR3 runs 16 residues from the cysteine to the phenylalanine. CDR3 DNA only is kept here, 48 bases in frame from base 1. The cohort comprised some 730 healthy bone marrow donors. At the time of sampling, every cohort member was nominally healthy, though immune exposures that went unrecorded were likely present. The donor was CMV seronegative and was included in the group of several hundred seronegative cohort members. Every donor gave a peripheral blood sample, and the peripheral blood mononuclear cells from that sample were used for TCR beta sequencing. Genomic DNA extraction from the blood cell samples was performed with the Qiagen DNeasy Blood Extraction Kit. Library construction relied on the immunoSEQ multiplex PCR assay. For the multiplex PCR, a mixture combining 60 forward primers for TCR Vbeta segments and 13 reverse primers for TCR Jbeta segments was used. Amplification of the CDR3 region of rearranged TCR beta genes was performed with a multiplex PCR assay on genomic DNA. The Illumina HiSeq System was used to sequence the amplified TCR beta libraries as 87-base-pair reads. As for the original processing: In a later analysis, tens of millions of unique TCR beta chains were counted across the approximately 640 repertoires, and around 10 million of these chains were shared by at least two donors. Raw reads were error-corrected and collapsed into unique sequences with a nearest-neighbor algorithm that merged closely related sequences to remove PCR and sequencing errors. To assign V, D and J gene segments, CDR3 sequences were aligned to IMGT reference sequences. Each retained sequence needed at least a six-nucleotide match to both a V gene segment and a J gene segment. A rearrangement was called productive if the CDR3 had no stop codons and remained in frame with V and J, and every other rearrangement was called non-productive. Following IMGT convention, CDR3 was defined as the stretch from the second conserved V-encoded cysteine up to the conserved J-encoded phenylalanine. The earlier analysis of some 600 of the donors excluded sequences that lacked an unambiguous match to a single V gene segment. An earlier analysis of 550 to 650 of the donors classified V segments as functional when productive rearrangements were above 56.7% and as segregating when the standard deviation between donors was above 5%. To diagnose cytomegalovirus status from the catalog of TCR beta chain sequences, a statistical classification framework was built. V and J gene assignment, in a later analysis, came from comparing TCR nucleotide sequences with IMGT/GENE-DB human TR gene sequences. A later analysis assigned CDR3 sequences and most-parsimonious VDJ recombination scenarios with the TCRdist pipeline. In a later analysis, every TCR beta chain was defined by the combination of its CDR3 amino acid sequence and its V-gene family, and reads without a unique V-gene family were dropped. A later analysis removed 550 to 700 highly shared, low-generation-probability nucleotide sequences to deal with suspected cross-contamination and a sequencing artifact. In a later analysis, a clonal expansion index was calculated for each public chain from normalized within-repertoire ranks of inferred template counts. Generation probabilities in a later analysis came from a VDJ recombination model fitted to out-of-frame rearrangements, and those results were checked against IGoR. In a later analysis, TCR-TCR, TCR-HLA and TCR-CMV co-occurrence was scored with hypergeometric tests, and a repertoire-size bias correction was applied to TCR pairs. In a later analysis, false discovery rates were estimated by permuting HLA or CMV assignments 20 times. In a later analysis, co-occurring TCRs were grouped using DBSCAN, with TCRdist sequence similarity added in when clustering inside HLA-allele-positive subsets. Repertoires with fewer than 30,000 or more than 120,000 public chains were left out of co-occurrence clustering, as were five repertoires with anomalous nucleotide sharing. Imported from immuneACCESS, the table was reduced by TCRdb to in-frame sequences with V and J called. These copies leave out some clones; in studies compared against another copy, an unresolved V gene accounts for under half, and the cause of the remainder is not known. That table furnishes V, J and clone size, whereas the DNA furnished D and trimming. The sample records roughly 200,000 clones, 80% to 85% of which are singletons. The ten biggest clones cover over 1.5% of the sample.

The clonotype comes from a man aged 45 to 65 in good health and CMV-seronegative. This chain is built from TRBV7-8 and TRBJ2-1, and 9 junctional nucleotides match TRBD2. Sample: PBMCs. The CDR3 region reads CASSWHAGGSRNEQFF. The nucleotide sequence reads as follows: TGTGCCAGCAGCTGGCACGCGGGAGGGTCTCGCAATGAGCAGTTCTTC.